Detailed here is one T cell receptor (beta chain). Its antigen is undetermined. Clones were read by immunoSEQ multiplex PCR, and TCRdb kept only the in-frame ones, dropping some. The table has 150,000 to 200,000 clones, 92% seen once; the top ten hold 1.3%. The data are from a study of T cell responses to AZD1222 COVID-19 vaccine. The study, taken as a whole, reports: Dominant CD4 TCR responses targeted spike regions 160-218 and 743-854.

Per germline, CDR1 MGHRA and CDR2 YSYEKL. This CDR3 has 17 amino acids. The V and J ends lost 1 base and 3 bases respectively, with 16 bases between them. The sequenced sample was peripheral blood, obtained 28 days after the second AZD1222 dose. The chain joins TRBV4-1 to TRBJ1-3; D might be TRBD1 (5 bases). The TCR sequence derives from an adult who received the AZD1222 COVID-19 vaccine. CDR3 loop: CASSQVGHESGGNTIYF. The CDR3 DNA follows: TGCGCCAGCAGCCAAGTCGGACACGAATCGGGTGGAAACACCATATATTTT.